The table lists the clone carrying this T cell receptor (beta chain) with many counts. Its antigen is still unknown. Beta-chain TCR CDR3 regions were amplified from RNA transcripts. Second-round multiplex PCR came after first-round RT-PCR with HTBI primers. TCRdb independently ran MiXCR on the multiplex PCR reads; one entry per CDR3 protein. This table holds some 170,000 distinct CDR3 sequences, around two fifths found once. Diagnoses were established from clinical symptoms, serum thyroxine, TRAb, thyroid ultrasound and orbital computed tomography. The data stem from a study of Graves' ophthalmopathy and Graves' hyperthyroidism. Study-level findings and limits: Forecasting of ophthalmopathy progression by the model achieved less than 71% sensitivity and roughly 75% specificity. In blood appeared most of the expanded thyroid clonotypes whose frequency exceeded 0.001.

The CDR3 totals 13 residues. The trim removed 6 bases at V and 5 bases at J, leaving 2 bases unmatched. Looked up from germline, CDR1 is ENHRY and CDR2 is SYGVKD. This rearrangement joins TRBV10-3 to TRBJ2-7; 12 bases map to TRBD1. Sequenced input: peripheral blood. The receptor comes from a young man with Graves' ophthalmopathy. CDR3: CAIRGQGADEQYF. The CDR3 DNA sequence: TGTGCCATCAGGGGACAGGGGGCCGACGAGCAGTACTTC.